The 11 T cell receptor beta chains below come from one sample, sequenced in a study of blood T cell repertoires in COVID-19. Sequencing used immunoSEQ multiplex PCR; TCRdb keeps in-frame clones, though not all of them. The data hold 150,000 to 200,000 clones, with roughly four fifths observed a single time. Sequencing used peripheral blood. The source is a woman aged 25 to 45 with acute or convalescent COVID-19.

The rearrangement joins TRBV15 to TRBJ1-4, with 12 bases matching TRBD1. The V segment lost 3 bases and the J segment 3 bases; nucleotides outside the gene matches: 5. Per germline, CDR1 LNHNV and CDR2 YYDKDF (reference sequence). The CDR3 spans 17 residues. The CDR3 sequence: CATSRGQGAKANEKLFF. Written as DNA, the CDR3 is TGTGCCACCAGCAGGGGACAGGGGGCGAAAGCTAATGAAAAACTGTTTTTT.

The gene calls are TRBV14 and TRBJ2-7; maybe TRBD1 (6 bases). The length of the CDR3 is 17 residues. V lost 0 bases and J 1 base, leaving 16 bases between the germline ends. CDR1 is SGHDN and CDR2 is FVKESK in the germline V gene. The CDR3 DNA follows: TGTGCCAGCAGCCAAGAGGTAGGGGGAGTGACTTCCTACGAGCAGTACTTC. This translates into CASSQEVGGVTSYEQYF.

DNA for the CDR3: TGTGCCAGCAGTCCCTTTTTCTACGAGCAGTACTTC. Amino acids: CASSPFFYEQYF. This rearrangement joins TRBV2 to TRBJ2-7; unclear D gene. The CDR3 has 12 residues. V was cut by 5 bases and J by 3 bases, with 8 bases left in between. Germline CDR1 is SNHLY and CDR2 is FYNNEI.

This clone was seen a single time. The chain combines TRBV4-2 with TRBJ1-5; perhaps TRBD1 as D (6 bases). This CDR3 contains 16 residues. The V gene's germline CDR1 is LGHNA and CDR2 YNFKEQ. The germline V and J ends were trimmed by 2 bases and 0 bases, with 11 bases remaining between them. The CDR3 is CASSQMTGDSNQPQHF. The CDR3 DNA reads as TGTGCCAGCAGCCAAATGACAGGAGATAGCAATCAGCCCCAGCATTTT.

The V and J genes are TRBV14 and TRBJ2-7; a possible D gene is TRBD2 (6 bases). The germline CDR1 and CDR2 sequences are SGHDN and FVKESK. The CDR3 runs 14 residues. V was shortened by 6 bases and J by 4 bases, with 16 bases between the two germline ends. CDR3 nucleotides: TGTGCCAGCAGAATGGCGGGAAGGGCGTACGAGCAGTACTTC. Its protein product is CASRMAGRAYEQYF. Full variable domain (missing parts from reference TRBV14 and TRBJ2-7): EAGVTQFPSHSVIEKGQTVTLRCDPISGHDNLYWYRRVMGKEIKFLLHFVKESKQDESGMPNNRFLAERTGGTYSTLKVQPAELEDSGVYFCASRMAGRAYEQYFGPGTRLTVT.

The chain couples TRBV6-2 or TRBV6-3 to TRBJ2-2, with a possible D match to TRBD1 (5 bases). Germline lookup yields CDR1 MNHEY and CDR2 SVGEGT. Trimming removed 2 bases at V and 8 bases at J, with 12 bases between. This CDR3 comprises 14 residues. CDR3 amino acids: CASSYPRALGELFF. CDR3 in DNA: TGTGCCAGCAGTTACCCCAGGGCGCTGGGGGAGCTGTTTTTT.

The chain employs TRBV24-1 and TRBJ2-3; a possible D gene is TRBD1 (5 bases). This CDR3 has 14 amino acids. V was cut by 0 bases and J by 6 bases, with 9 bases left in between. Germline V gene data show CDR1 as KGHDR and CDR2 as SFDVKD. CDR3 protein: CATSDLLGADTQYF. The CDR3 DNA follows: TGTGCCACCAGTGATTTGCTAGGGGCGGATACGCAGTATTTT.

The genes are TRBV7-2 and TRBJ2-7; TRBD2 matches at 11 bases. After removal of 5 bases from V and 1 base from J, the junction contained 4 bases not matched to a gene. CDR3 length: 15 amino acids. Germline values: CDR1 SGHTA, CDR2 FQGNSA. CDR3 in DNA: TGTGCCAGCAGCCTCGGGACTAGCGGATCCTACGAGCAGTACTTC. Its protein is CASSLGTSGSYEQYF.

The chain is built from TRBV28 and TRBJ1-5; D is perhaps TRBD1 (6 bases). Deletions cut 6 bases from V and 2 bases from J, with 11 bases between. This CDR3 spans 14 amino acids. CDR1 and CDR2 from the germline V gene are MDHEN and SYDVKM. The CDR3 DNA follows: TGTGCCAGCAGGGCTGCAGGGGGCAATCAGCCCCAGCATTTT. Amino acids: CASRAAGGNQPQHF.

On this clone itself: An end of the junction does not agree with germline; a read error may underlie this. The sample carries other DNA sequences with the same CDR3. The rearrangement links TRBV5-1 to TRBJ2-7; D is unclear. The germline gives CDR1 SGHRS, CDR2 YFSETQ. The CDR3 has 12 residues. The CDR3 region has the DNA TGCGCCAGTAGCTTGGCTGAGGAACCGCAGTACTTC. Encoded protein: CASSLAEEPQYF.

This clone was observed a single time. The chain is built from TRBV15 and TRBJ1-1; possible D gene TRBD1, 6 bases. CDR3 length: 13 residues. V lost 1 base and J 11 bases, leaving 14 bases between the germline ends. Germline V lookup: CDR1 LNHNV, CDR2 YYDKDF (reference sequence). In DNA, the CDR3 is TGTGCCACCAGCAGAGGGAGCCAGGGGCTGGCTTTCTTT. It translates to CATSRGSQGLAFF.